This is a list of T cell receptor beta chains from one sample in a study of CXCR3 chemokines and chemotherapy response in bladder cancer. TCRdb processed the PCR reads anew with MiXCR; each CDR3 protein has one entry. The repertoire holds a few thousand distinct CDR3 sequences, with 17% as singletons. Sampling was carried out from a patient whose treatment included neoadjuvant chemotherapy. The origin of the receptors is a human donor with bladder cancer that did not respond to neoadjuvant chemotherapy. CDR3s include the opening cysteine and the closing phenylalanine or tryptophan. Fields, in order: J gene, D gene, clone size, V gene, CDR3 length, CDR3 DNA, CDR3 protein. A D gene is named only where the DNA matches it firmly. Only part of the rows carry a size: once, few, many, or a class if the clone is expanded.

TRBJ2-3 | NA | NA | TRBV7-3 | 17 | TGTGCCAGCAGCCGTTACGAAGAGGGGAAGTACACAGATACGCAGTATTTT | CASSRYEEGKYTDTQYF
TRBJ1-1 | NA | medium-sized | TRBV6-1 | 13 | TGTGCCAGCCTCTTCCGAGAACAGGGTGAAGCTTTCTTT | CASLFREQGEAFF
TRBJ1-4 | NA | many | TRBV2 | 12 | TGTGCCAGCAGTGATCGGGTAGAAAAACTGTTTTTT | CASSDRVEKLFF
TRBJ1-1 | NA | medium-sized | TRBV6-5 | 11 | TGTGCCAGCAAGGGGGGCACTGAAGCTTTCTTT | CASKGGTEAFF
TRBJ2-1 | TRBD2 | large | TRBV6-2/TRBV6-3 | 14 | TGTGCCTCCCGTGGGCGGGGGGCCTACAATGAGCAGTTCTTC | CASRGRGAYNEQFF
TRBJ1-2 | TRBD1 | many | TRBV7-3 | 16 | TGTGCCAGCAGTCTAACAGGGGAGCGGTTTAACTATGGCTACACCTTC | CASSLTGERFNYGYTF
TRBJ1-2 | NA | medium-sized | TRBV7-9 | 13 | TGTGCCAGCAGCTCCGGGACATACTATGGCTACACCTTC | CASSSGTYYGYTF
TRBJ2-5 | NA | few | TRBV20-1 | 11 | TGCAGTGCTCCCCAGAGCTGGACCCAGTACTTC | CSAPQSWTQYF
TRBJ1-5 | NA | many | TRBV6-2/TRBV6-3 | 14 | TGTGCCAGCAGTTACGACAGCCTCAATCAGCCCCAGCATTTT | CASSYDSLNQPQHF
TRBJ2-1 | TRBD2 | medium-sized | TRBV19 | 14 | TGTGCCACCGTCCGGCTAGCGGGGGGGTCTGAGCAGTTCTTC | CATVRLAGGSEQFF
TRBJ1-2 | NA | many | TRBV30 | 14 | TGTGCCTGGACCTCGGGCTACAGGGACTATGGCTACACCTTC | CAWTSGYRDYGYTF
TRBJ1-6 | NA | many | TRBV12-3/TRBV12-4 | 13 | TGTGCCAGCAGGCAGGGTCATAATTCACCCCTCCACTTT | CASRQGHNSPLHF
TRBJ2-1 | NA | few | TRBV20-1 | 12 | TGCAGTGTATCTGAATGGTCCAATGAGCAGTTCTTC | CSVSEWSNEQFF
TRBJ2-2 | TRBD1 | many | TRBV5-6 | 16 | TGTGCCAGCAGCGGGGGACAGGGGGGGAAGCCCGGGGAGCTGTTTTTT | CASSGGQGGKPGELFF
TRBJ1-5 | NA | NA | TRBV6-5 | 13 | TGTGCCAGCAGACTCCGTGGGGGTCTGCCCCAGCATTTT | CASRLRGGLPQHF
TRBJ1-1 | NA | many | TRBV20-1 | 15 | TGCAGTGCTACCTCCATCGATAGTAAGACGTGGGAAGCTTTCTTT | CSATSIDSKTWEAFF
TRBJ2-1 | TRBD2 | many | TRBV28 | 15 | TGTGCCAGCAGTTCCCCTAGCGGGGGGTTCAATGAGCAGTTCTTC | CASSSPSGGFNEQFF
TRBJ1-6 | TRBD1 | many | TRBV27 | 17 | TGTGCCAGCAGTTCCGGACGGGCAGGGGGCTATAATTCACCCCTCCACTTT | CASSSGRAGGYNSPLHF
TRBJ2-4 | NA | large | TRBV19 | 14 | TGTGCCAGTAGTATACCCTCAGCCAAAAACATTCAGTACTTC | CASSIPSAKNIQYF
TRBJ2-2 | NA | many | TRBV15 | 15 | TGTGCCACCAGCAGAGGTCTAGGCGGCACCGGGGAGCTGTTTTTT | CATSRGLGGTGELFF
TRBJ2-1 | TRBD2 | NA | TRBV2 | 15 | TGTGCCAGCAGGACTACTAGCGGGGGTCACAATGAGCAGTTCTTC | CASRTTSGGHNEQFF
TRBJ2-3 | TRBD2 | many | TRBV20-1 | 12 | TGCAGTGCTAAGCGGGGCGCAGATACGCAGTATTTT | CSAKRGADTQYF
TRBJ2-2 | TRBD2 | many | TRBV7-2 | 18 | TGTGCCAGCAGCTTAGTCCGCTTGGGGCTAGCGGGGACCGGGGAGCTGTTTTTT | CASSLVRLGLAGTGELFF
TRBJ2-7 | TRBD2 | medium-sized | TRBV5-6 | 14 | TGTGCCAGCAGCTTTGGACTAGTCTCCTACGAGCAGTACTTC | CASSFGLVSYEQYF
TRBJ2-3 | TRBD2 | many | TRBV20-1 | 14 | TGCAGTGCTAGACTCGCGGGGGGTGCAGATACGCAGTATTTT | CSARLAGGADTQYF
TRBJ2-7 | TRBD2 | medium-sized | TRBV6-5 | 15 | TGTGCCAGCACACCCGACCCTAGCGGAATCTACGAGCAGTACTTC | CASTPDPSGIYEQYF
TRBJ2-3 | NA | many | TRBV28 | 15 | TGTGCCAGCAGTTCCCCAGGGTCGGGCACAGATACGCAGTATTTT | CASSSPGSGTDTQYF
TRBJ2-1 | TRBD2 | medium-sized | TRBV6-5 | 14 | TGTGCCAGCAGTTACTTGACTAGCGGGGGCGAGCCGTTCTTC | CASSYLTSGGEPFF
TRBJ1-4 | NA | medium-sized | TRBV24-1 | 13 | TGTGCCACCAGTGATTCAGCGGGAGAAAAACTGTTTTTT | CATSDSAGEKLFF
TRBJ2-7 | TRBD2 | NA | TRBV6-9 | 15 | TGTGCCAGCAGTAGGACTAGCGGGGGCTCCTACGAGCAGTACTTC | CASSRTSGGSYEQYF
TRBJ2-7 | NA | NA | TRBV28 | 11 | TGTGCCACCTTTAACTCCTACGAGCAGTACTTC | CATFNSYEQYF
TRBJ2-5 | NA | many | TRBV19 | 13 | TGTGCCAGTAGTATATGGGGGCAGGAGACCCAGTACTTC | CASSIWGQETQYF
TRBJ2-1 | TRBD2 | NA | TRBV6-5 | 18 | TGTGCCAGCAGCTCGTGGGGTGCTAGCGGGGGGGCGGGCAATGAGCAGTTCTTC | CASSSWGASGGAGNEQFF
TRBJ2-5 | TRBD1 | many | TRBV7-9 | 14 | TGTGCCAGCGGAAACTCAGGGGGTCAAGAGACCCAGTACTTC | CASGNSGGQETQYF
TRBJ1-6 | NA | large | TRBV28 | 12 | TGTGCGATCGACACTGGGGATTCACCCCTCCACTTT | CAIDTGDSPLHF
TRBJ2-1 | TRBD2 | many | TRBV12-3/TRBV12-4 | 16 | TGTGCCAGCAGGGACCTAGCGGGGGGGCCTTTGGGTGAGCAGTTCTTC | CASRDLAGGPLGEQFF
TRBJ1-1 | NA | many | TRBV28 | 15 | TGTGCCAGCAGTAACCGGGGGATGATGAACACTGAAGCTTTCTTT | CASSNRGMMNTEAFF
TRBJ2-7 | NA | medium-sized | TRBV7-2 | 14 | TGTGCCAGTAGGGCCTACCAGGGGTCCTACGAGCAGTACTTC | CASRAYQGSYEQYF
TRBJ2-1 | TRBD2 | medium-sized | TRBV27 | 15 | TGTGCCAGCACCCTTAGCGGGGGGGTCTACAATGAGCAGTTCTTC | CASTLSGGVYNEQFF
TRBJ2-2 | NA | large | TRBV6-6 | 14 | TGTGCCAGCCTGGACAGAAAGAACACCGGGGAGCTGTTTTTT | CASLDRKNTGELFF
TRBJ2-5 | NA | many | TRBV2 | 13 | TGTGCCAGCAGTGAACACTCCGGAGAGACCCAGTACTTC | CASSEHSGETQYF
TRBJ1-6 | TRBD1 | medium-sized | TRBV7-9 | 15 | TGTGCCAGCAGCTCCGGACAGGGCTATAATTCACCCCTCCACTTT | CASSSGQGYNSPLHF
TRBJ2-1 | TRBD2 | large | TRBV6-6 | 14 | TGTGCCAGCACCATGGGACTAGCCCTCAATGAGCAGTTCTTC | CASTMGLALNEQFF
TRBJ2-2 | TRBD1 | many | TRBV28 | 15 | TGTGCCAGCAGCCGAAGGACAGGGGGGTCCGGGGAGCTGTTTTTT | CASSRRTGGSGELFF
TRBJ1-6 | TRBD1 | medium-sized | TRBV6-5 | 15 | TGTGCCAGCAGTGACCTCCTAGGGGGCGTTTCACCCCTCCACTTT | CASSDLLGGVSPLHF
TRBJ1-1 | NA | medium-sized | TRBV13 | 12 | TGTGCCAGCAGCTGGGTAGACACTGAAGCTTTCTTT | CASSWVDTEAFF
TRBJ1-4 | NA | many | TRBV20-1 | 13 | TGCAGTGCTAGAGGGTCGTGGATTGAAAAACTGTTTTTT | CSARGSWIEKLFF
TRBJ2-1 | NA | many | TRBV12-3/TRBV12-4 | 13 | TGTGCCAGCAGTTTAGCAGTTTACAATGAGCAGTTCTTC | CASSLAVYNEQFF
TRBJ1-5 | TRBD1 | medium-sized | TRBV19 | 14 | TGTGCCAGTAACCCACACAGGGGAGGACAGCCCCAGCATTTT | CASNPHRGGQPQHF
TRBJ2-2 | NA | medium-sized | TRBV18 | 15 | TGTGCCAGCTCACCACTGGACGATGGCACCGGGGAGCTGTTTTTT | CASSPLDDGTGELFF
TRBJ2-1 | TRBD2 | many | TRBV5-4 | 14 | TGTGCCAGCAGCTTGTTCTTAGCGGGGAATGAGCAGTTCTTC | CASSLFLAGNEQFF
TRBJ2-5 | TRBD2 | few | TRBV2 | 13 | TGTGCCAGCAGTGGGGGGGGACAAGAGACCCAGTACTTC | CASSGGGQETQYF